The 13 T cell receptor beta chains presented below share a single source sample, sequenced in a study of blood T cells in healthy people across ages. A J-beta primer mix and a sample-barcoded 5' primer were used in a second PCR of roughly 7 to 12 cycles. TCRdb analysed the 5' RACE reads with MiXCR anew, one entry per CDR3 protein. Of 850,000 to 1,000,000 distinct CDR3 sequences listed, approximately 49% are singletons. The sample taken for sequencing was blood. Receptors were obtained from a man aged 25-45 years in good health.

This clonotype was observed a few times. CDR3 nucleotide sequence: TGCGCCAGCAGCTTGGCGGGGGGAGGTACCTACAATGAGCAGTTCTTC. Translating gives CASSLAGGGTYNEQFF. The chain couples TRBV5-1 to TRBJ2-1; 7 nucleotides align to TRBD2. Germline values: CDR1 SGHRS, CDR2 YFSETQ. This CDR3 comprises 16 residues. The ends lost 0 bases at V and 2 bases at J; junction bases unmatched: 5.

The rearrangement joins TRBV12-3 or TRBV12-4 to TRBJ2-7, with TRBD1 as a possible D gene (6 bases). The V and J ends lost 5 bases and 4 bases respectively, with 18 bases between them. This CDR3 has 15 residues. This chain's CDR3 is CASSILDRRTYEQYF. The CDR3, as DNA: TGTGCCAGCAGTATACTCGACAGGCGCACATACGAGCAGTACTTC.

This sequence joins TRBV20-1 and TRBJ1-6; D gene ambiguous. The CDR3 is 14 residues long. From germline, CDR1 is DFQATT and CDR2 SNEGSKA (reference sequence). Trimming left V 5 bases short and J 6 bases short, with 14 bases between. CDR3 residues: CSARKEAPNSPLHF. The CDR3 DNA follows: TGCAGTGCTCGGAAGGAGGCGCCTAATTCACCCCTCCACTTT.

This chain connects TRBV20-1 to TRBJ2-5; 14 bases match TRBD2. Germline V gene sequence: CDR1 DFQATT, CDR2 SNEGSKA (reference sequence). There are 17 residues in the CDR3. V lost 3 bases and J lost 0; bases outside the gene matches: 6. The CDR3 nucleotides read TGCAGTGCTAGCGGGACTAGCGGGGGCCGACACCAAGAGACCCAGTACTTC. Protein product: CSASGTSGGRHQETQYF.

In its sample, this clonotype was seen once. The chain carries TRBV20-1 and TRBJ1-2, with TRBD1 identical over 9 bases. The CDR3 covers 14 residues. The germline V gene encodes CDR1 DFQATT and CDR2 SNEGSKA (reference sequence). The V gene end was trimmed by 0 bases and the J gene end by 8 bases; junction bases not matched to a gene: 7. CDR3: CSARDLGQGQGYTF. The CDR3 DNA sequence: TGCAGTGCTAGAGATTTGGGACAGGGCCAAGGCTACACCTTC.

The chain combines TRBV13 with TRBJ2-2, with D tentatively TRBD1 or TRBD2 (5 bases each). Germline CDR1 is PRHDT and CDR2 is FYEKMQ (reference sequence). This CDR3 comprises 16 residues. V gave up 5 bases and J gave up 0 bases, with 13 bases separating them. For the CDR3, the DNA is TGTGCCAGCAGCCCTGACCCGGGGCCGAACACCGGGGAGCTGTTTTTT. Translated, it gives CASSPDPGPNTGELFF.

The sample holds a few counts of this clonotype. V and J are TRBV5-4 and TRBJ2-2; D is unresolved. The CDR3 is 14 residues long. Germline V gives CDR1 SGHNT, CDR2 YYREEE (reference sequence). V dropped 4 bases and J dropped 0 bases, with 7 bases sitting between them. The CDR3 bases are TGTGCCAGCAGCAGCGCAGCGAACACCGGGGAGCTGTTTTTT. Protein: CASSSAANTGELFF. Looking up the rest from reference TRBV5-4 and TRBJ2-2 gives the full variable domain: ETGVTQSPTHLIKTRGQQVTLRCSSQSGHNTVSWYQQALGQGPQFIFQYYREEENGRGNFPPRFSGLQFPNYSSELNVNALELDDSALYLCASSSAANTGELFFGEGSRLTVL.

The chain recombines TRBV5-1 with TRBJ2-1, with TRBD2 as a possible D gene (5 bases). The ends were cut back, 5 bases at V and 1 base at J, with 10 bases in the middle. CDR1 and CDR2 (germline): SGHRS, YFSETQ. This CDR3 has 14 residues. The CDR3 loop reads CASSREWSYNEQFF. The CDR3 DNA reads TGCGCCAGCAGTAGGGAGTGGTCCTACAATGAGCAGTTCTTC.

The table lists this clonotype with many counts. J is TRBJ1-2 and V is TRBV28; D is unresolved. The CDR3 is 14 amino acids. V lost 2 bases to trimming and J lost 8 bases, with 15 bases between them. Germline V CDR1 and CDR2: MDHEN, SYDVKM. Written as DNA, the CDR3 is TGTGCCAGCAGTTTACCCACCGGCCGAACAGGCTACACCTTC. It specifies CASSLPTGRTGYTF.

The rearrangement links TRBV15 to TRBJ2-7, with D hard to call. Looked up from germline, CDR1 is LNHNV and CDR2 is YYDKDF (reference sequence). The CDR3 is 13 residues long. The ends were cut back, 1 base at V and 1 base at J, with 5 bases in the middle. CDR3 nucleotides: TGTGCCACCAGCAGAGGGATTTCCTACGAGCAGTACTTC. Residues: CATSRGISYEQYF.

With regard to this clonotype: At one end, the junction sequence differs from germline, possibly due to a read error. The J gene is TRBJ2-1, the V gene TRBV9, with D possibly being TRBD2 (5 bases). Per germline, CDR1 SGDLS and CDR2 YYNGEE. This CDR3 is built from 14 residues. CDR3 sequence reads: CACSVGSGYDEQFF. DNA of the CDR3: TGTGCCTGCAGCGTAGGGTCGGGGTATGATGAGCAGTTCTTC.

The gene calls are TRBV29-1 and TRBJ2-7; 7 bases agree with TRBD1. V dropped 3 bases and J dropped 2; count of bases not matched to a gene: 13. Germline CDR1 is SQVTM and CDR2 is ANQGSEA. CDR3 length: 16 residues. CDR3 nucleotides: TGCAGCGTTGATGTTCAATGGCAGGGGGAACCCTACGAGCAGTACTTC. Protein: CSVDVQWQGEPYEQYF.

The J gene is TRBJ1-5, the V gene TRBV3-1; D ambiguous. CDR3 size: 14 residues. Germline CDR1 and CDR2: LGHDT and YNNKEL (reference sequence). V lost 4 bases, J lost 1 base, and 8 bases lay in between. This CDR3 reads CASSRAASNQPQHF. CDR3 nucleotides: TGTGCCAGCAGCCGAGCGGCCAGCAATCAGCCCCAGCATTTT.